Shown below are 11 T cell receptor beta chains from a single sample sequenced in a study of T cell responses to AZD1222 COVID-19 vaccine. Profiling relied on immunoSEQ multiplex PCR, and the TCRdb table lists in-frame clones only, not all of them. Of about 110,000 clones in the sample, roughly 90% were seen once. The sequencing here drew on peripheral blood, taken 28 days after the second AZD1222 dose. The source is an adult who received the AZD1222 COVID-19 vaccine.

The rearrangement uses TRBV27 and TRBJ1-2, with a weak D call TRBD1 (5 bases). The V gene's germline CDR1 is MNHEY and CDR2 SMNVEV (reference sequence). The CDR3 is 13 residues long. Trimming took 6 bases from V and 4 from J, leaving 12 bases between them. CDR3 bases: TGTGCCAGCAGCCCCGGGACCGTCTATGGCTACACCTTC. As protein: CASSPGTVYGYTF.

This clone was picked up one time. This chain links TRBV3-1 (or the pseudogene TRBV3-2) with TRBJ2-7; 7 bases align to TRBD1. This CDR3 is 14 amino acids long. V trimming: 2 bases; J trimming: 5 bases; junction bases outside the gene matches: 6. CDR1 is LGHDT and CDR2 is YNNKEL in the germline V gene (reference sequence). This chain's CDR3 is CASSQPDRAHEQYF. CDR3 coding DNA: TGTGCCAGCAGCCAACCAGACAGGGCCCACGAGCAGTACTTC.

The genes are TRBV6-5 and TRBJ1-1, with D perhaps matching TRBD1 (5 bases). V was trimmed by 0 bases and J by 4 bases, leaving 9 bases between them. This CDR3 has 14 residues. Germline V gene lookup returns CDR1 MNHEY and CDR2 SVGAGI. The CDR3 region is CASSYSGGGTEAFF. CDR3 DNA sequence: TGTGCCAGCAGTTACTCTGGGGGTGGCACTGAAGCTTTCTTT.

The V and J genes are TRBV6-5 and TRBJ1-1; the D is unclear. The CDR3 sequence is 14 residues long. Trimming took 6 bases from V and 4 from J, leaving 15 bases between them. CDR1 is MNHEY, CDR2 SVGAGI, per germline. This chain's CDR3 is CASSYTGLGTEAFF. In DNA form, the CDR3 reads TGTGCCAGCAGCTACACGGGATTAGGCACTGAAGCTTTCTTT.

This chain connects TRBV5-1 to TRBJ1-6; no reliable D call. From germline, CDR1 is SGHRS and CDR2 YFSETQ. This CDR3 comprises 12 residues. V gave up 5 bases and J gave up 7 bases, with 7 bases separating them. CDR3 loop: CASSRANSPLHF. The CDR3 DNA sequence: TGCGCCAGCAGTAGGGCCAATTCACCCCTCCACTTT.

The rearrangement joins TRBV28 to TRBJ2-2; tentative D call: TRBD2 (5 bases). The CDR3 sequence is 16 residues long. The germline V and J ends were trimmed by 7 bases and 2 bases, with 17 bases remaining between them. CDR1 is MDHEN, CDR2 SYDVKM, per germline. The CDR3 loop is CASNLPGGQNTGELFF. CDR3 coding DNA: TGTGCCAGCAACCTCCCAGGCGGGCAAAACACCGGGGAGCTGTTTTTT.

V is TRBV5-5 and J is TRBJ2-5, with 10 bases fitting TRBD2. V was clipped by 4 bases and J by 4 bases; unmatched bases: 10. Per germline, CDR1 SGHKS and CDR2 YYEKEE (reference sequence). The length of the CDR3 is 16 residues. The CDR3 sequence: CASSPLAGVKGETQYF. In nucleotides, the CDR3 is TGTGCCAGCAGCCCGCTAGCGGGGGTGAAGGGAGAGACCCAGTACTTC.

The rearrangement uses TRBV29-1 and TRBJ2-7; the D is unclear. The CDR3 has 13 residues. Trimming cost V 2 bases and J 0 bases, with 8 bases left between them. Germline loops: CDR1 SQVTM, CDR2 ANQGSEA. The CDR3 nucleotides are TGCAGCGTTGAATTGGGGATCTCCTACGAGCAGTACTTC. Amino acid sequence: CSVELGISYEQYF.

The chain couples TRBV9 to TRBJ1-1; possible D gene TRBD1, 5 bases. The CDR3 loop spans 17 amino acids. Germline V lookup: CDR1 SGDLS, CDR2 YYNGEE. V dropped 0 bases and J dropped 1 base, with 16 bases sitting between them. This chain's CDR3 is CASSVGTTRTQNTEAFF. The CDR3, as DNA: TGTGCCAGCAGCGTAGGTACGACTAGGACACAGAACACTGAAGCTTTCTTT.

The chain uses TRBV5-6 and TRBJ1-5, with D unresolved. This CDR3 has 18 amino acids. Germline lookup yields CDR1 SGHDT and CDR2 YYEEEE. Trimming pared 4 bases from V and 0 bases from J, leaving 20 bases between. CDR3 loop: CASSPRGGRRDSNQPQHF. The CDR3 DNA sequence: TGTGCCAGCAGCCCCCGAGGCGGCCGCCGAGATAGCAATCAGCCCCAGCATTTT.

The CDR3 is CASSLPPVGYEQYF. In nucleotides, the CDR3 is TGTGCCAGCAGCCTCCCTCCGGTCGGCTACGAGCAGTACTTC. The chain carries TRBV7-2 and TRBJ2-7; no clear D. The germline gives CDR1 SGHTA, CDR2 FQGNSA. V dropped 5 bases and J dropped 3 bases, with 14 bases sitting between them. This CDR3 has 14 residues.